This T cell receptor beta chain came from a study of cytomegalovirus exposure and HLA in healthy donors (dated 2017 in TCRdb). Regarding the study in general: According to a later analysis, the roughly 120 validation repertoires were produced on the same platform as the roughly 600 repertoires of the first cohort. The study aimed to test whether signatures of past pathogen exposure could be identified by cataloging public T cell receptors. A separate validation cohort of 100 to 150 different subjects was used in addition to the roughly 670-subject first cohort. To predict cytomegalovirus infection status, the study brought together high-throughput TCR immunosequencing, statistical association of individual TCRs with disease status, and machine learning. The investigation overall reported the following: A later analysis found that TCRs clustered in the first cohort also tended to co-occur in the roughly 110 validation repertoires, with just under 95% of cluster scores above 0. A few of the identified cytomegalovirus-associated TCR beta chains were confirmed in vitro to be specific for cytomegalovirus antigens. The validation cohort had no HLA typing available for a later analysis, so co-occurrence within that cohort was assessed over all 120 or so repertoires. Cytomegalovirus status was reported to be diagnosed by the classifier with high specificity and sensitivity in both the original and validation cohorts. The study listed 150 to 200 TCR beta chains as associated with cytomegalovirus. It was suggested by the authors that the approach could potentially be generalized to other disease states and immunological phenotypes. While some public TCRs were present in many individuals, most TCR sequences turned up only very rarely across donors.

Including the terminal cysteine and phenylalanine, the CDR3 comprises 18 residues. The read is trimmed to its CDR3 DNA, 54 bases read in frame from base 1. Here V drops 4 bases and J drops 7 bases, and the junction holds 20 bases not matched to any gene. From a lookup of the germline V gene, CDR1 and CDR2 are MGHDK and SYGVNS. Receptors were amplified or captured by the immunoSEQ multiplex PCR assay. As for the authors' bioinformatics: A statistical classification framework was built for diagnosing cytomegalovirus status from the catalog of TCR beta chain sequences. The table comes from immuneACCESS by way of TCRdb, which keeps in-frame sequences with V and J called. Part of the clones is missing from these tables; in studies checked, under half for an unresolved V gene and the rest for unknown reasons. V and J calls and clone size are given by that table; D and trimming were obtained from the DNA. Present in this sample are roughly 150,000 clones, 70% to 90% of which were seen just once. The ten largest clones represent roughly 3% of the sample.

Regarding this clone: What antigen it recognizes has not been identified. No much larger clonotype is one base removed from it; base qualities were not supplied.

The donors were included in the validation cohort of some 110 subjects, a group kept apart from the approximately 670-subject first cohort. The sequence links TRBV25-1 to TRBJ1-2; TRBD1 aligns with 8 central bases. The receptor was isolated from a man younger than 35 in good health and CMV-seronegative. The source material was PBMCs. The CDR3 protein is CASSGVGDRLTHYSGYTF. The nucleotide sequence reads as follows: TGTGCCAGCAGTGGGGTCGGGGACAGGCTGACCCACTATAGTGGCTACACCTTC.